This TCR beta chain is from a study of molecular identifiers for immune sequencing clone quantification. This CDR3 contains 14 residues. Trimming removed 6 bases from V and 4 bases from J; junction bases left unmatched: 6. Germline-derived CDR1 and CDR2 are MNHEY and SMNVEV (reference sequence). TCRdb independently ran MiXCR on the PCR reads; one entry per CDR3 protein. This sample yields just under 650,000 distinct CDR3 sequences, of which 15% to 20% are seen a single time; approximately 0.9% belongs to the top ten. This clonotype has more than one count but fewer than ten. A single base separates this from a much larger clone, so it may be a read error. A read error is likely, as this CDR3 ends without the conserved phenylalanine or tryptophan. CD8+CD4-CCR7+CD45RA+ sorting gave the naive CD8 T cells.

The V call is TRBV27, the J call TRBJ2-3; 8 positions match TRBD1. This receptor was identified in a human donor in good health. Some libraries in this study had Jurkat cell RNA spiked in. Sequenced input: naive CD8+ T cells from blood, with Jurkat cell RNA spiked in. The subset is: FACS-sorted CD8+CD4-CCR7+CD45RA+ naive T cells. The CDR3 loop reads CASSPGQAADTQYS. The DNA of the CDR3 is TGTGCCAGCAGCCCGGGACAGGCAGCAGATACGCAGTATTCT.